Below, one T cell receptor (beta chain) is given with its context. The antigen is not known. In germline, CDR1 is LNHDA, CDR2 SQIVND (reference sequence). The junction had 8 bases not matched to a gene; V was cut back by 4 bases and J by 2 bases. This CDR3 contains 17 residues. The data were obtained in a study of T cell responses to AZD1222 COVID-19 vaccine. Study-level points and caveats: Reports say nearly half of spike-specific TCRs go after unmutated variant regions. CD4 TCRs associated with vaccination spanned spike, dominating at 160-218 and 743-854. Donor demographics were predominantly white British with a female majority; clonal diversity may be underestimated.

Measured with immunoSEQ multiplex PCR; TCRdb has only the in-frame clones, and not every one. Counted here are 95,000 to 110,000 clones, approximately 88% occurring once; the ten biggest clones make up around 8.7%. The material sequenced was peripheral blood, taken on day 0 of AZD1222 vaccination. The rearrangement joins TRBV19 to TRBJ1-6, with 7 nucleotides matching TRBD1. The TCR sequence derives from an adult in good health. The CDR3 DNA reads TGTGCCAGTAGTACCCGGCAGGGGACAGCCTATAATTCACCCCTCCACTTT. Its protein is CASSTRQGTAYNSPLHF.